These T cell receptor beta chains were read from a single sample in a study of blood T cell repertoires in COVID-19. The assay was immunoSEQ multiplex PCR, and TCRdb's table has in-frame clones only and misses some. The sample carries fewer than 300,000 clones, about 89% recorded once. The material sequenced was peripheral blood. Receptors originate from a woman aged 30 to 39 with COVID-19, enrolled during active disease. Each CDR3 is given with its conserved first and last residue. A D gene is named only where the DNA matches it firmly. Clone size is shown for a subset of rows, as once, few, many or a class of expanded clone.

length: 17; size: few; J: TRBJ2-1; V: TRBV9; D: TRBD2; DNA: TGTGCCAGCAGCGTAGGAAGTGGGACTAGCGGGATCGGTGAGCAGTTCTTC; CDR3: CASSVGSGTSGIGEQFF
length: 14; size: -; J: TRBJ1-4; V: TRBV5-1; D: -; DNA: TGCGCCAGCAGAGGGGGACCAACTAATGAAAAACTGTTTTTT; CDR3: CASRGGPTNEKLFF
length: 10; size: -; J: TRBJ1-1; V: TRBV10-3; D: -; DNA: TGTGCCACAGGGTCCGGGCAAGCTTTCTTT; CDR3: CATGSGQAFF
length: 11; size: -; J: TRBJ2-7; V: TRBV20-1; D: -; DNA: TGCAGTGCTGTATCCAGCTACGAGCAGTACTTC; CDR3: CSAVSSYEQYF
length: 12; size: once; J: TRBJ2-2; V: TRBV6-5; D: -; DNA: TGTGCCAGCAGTCCATACACCGGGGAGCTGTTTTTT; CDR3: CASSPYTGELFF
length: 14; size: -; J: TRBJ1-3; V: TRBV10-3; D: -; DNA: TGTGCCATCAGCGACAGAACAAAGGAGAACACCATATATTTT; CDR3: CAISDRTKENTIYF
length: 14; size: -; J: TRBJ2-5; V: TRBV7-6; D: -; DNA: TGTGCCAGCGCCCCGTGGGGCAACAGAGAGACCCAGTACTTC; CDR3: CASAPWGNRETQYF
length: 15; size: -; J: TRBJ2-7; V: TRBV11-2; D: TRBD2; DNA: TGTGCCAGCAGCTTCGGCCTTAGCGGGTACTACGAGCAGTACTTC; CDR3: CASSFGLSGYYEQYF
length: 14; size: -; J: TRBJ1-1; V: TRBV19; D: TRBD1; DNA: TGTGCCAGTAGTACCTGGGACAGGGACATTGAAGCTTTCTTT; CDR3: CASSTWDRDIEAFF
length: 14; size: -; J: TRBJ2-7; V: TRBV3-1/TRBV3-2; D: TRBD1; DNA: TGTGCCAGCAGCCCCCGGGACAGGACCTACGAGCAGTACTTC; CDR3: CASSPRDRTYEQYF
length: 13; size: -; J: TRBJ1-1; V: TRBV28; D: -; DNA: TGTGCCAGCAGTTTGGGGGAGGGCACTGAAGCTTTCTTT; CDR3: CASSLGEGTEAFF
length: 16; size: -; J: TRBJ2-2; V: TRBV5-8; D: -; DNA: TGTGCCAGCAGCTTGAGATGGCAGGGAACGGCCGGGGAGCTGTTTTTT; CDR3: CASSLRWQGTAGELFF
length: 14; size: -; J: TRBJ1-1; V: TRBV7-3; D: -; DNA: TGTGCCAGCAGCGACGGGGAGGGATTGACTGAAGCTTTCTTT; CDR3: CASSDGEGLTEAFF
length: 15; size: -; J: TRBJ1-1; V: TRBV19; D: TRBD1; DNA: TGTGCCAGTAGTATAGGGACAGGATGGAACACTGAAGCTTTCTTT; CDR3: CASSIGTGWNTEAFF
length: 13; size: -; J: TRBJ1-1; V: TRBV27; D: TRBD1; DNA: TGTGCCAGCAGTTTATCCCAGGGGGTACGAGCTTTCTTT; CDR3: CASSLSQGVRAFF
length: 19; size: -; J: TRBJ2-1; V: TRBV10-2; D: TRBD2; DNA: TGCGCCAGCAGTGAGTCACCAAGGACTAGCGGGAGGAACTACAATGAGCAGTTCTTC; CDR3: CASSESPRTSGRNYNEQFF
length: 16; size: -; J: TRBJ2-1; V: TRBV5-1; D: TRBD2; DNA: TGCGCCAGCAGCTTAGGACTAGCGGGAACATCGGATGAGCAGTTCTTC; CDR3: CASSLGLAGTSDEQFF
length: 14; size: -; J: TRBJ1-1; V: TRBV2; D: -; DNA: TGTGCCAGCAGTTTCCGGGGGGGAGGGACTGAAGCTTTCTTT; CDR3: CASSFRGGGTEAFF
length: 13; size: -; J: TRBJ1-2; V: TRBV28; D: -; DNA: TGTGCCAGCACTAGCGGTATCGCCTATGGCTACACCTTC; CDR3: CASTSGIAYGYTF
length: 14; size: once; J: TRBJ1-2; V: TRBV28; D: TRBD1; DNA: TGTGCCAGCAGTTTTGAGGGGGCGGGCTATGGCTACACCTTC; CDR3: CASSFEGAGYGYTF
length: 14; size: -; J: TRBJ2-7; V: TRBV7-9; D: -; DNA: TGTGCCAGCAGCTTAGTCGTCAGAGGCTATCAGCAGTACTTC; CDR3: CASSLVVRGYQQYF
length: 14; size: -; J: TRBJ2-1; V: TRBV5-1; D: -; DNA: TGCGCCAGCAGCTCGCAGGGTTCCTACAATGAGCAGTTCTTC; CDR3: CASSSQGSYNEQFF
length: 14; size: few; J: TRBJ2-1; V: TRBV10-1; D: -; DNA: TGCGCCAGCAACTCGGGCGGGACAGACAATGAGCAGTTCTTC; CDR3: CASNSGGTDNEQFF
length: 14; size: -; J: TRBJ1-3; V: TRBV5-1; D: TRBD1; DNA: TGCGCCAGCAGCTTGGGACAGGGTGGAAACACCATATATTTT; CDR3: CASSLGQGGNTIYF
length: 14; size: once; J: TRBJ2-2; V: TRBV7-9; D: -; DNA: TGTGCCAGCAGCCCCCGGGGATTCACCGGGGAGCTGTTTTTT; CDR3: CASSPRGFTGELFF
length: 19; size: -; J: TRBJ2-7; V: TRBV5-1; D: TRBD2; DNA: TGCGCCAGCAGCCCGGGACTAGCGGGAGTCCTGCGAAAAAATTACGAGCAGTACTTC; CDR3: CASSPGLAGVLRKNYEQYF
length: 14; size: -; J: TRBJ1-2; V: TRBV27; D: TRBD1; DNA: TGTGCCAGCAGGAGACAGGGGACTAACTATGGCTACACCTTC; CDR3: CASRRQGTNYGYTF
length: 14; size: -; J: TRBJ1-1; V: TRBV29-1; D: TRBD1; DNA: TGCAGCGCTTTTACCGGACAGGGAGGCACTGAAGCTTTCTTT; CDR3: CSAFTGQGGTEAFF
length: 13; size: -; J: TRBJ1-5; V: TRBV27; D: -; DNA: TGTGCCAGCAGTTTTACGGGGGATCAGCCCCAGCATTTT; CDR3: CASSFTGDQPQHF
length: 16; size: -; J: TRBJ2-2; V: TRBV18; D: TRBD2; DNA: TGTGCCAGCTCACCACCGGGACTAGTTCCGACCGGGGAGCTGTTTTTT; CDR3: CASSPPGLVPTGELFF
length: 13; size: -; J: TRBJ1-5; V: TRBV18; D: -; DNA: TGTGCCAGCTCACCTGAGAGGAGTCAGCCCCAGCATTTT; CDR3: CASSPERSQPQHF
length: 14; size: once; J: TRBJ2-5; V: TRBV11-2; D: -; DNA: TGTGCCAGCAGCTTAGTTCCAGGGCAAGAGACCCAGTACTTC; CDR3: CASSLVPGQETQYF
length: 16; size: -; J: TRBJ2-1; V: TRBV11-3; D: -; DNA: TGTGCCAGCAGCGACGGATTCTCTGCGGCCTACAATGAGCAGTTCTTC; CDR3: CASSDGFSAAYNEQFF
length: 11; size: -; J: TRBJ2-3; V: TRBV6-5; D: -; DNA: TGTGCCAGCAGTTATAGTAGTACGCAGTATTTT; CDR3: CASSYSSTQYF
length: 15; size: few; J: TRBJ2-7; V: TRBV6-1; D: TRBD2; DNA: TGTGCCAGCAGTGAGCGGACTAGCGGAGCCTACGAGCAGTACTTC; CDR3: CASSERTSGAYEQYF
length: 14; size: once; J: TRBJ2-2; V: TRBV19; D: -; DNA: TGTGCCAGTAGTATAGATAGGGGTCCCGGGGAGCTGTTTTTT; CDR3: CASSIDRGPGELFF
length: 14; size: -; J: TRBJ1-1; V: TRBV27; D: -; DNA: TGTGCCAGCAGTAGCCGGAGCCAGAACACTGAAGCTTTCTTT; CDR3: CASSSRSQNTEAFF
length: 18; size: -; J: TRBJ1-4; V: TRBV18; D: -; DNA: TGTGCCAGCTCCCCTGGGGCCCTTCGGGGAGGAACTAATGAAAAACTGTTTTTT; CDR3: CASSPGALRGGTNEKLFF
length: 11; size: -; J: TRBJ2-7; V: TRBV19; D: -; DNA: TGTGCCACGGGACACCCCTACGAGCAGTACTTC; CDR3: CATGHPYEQYF
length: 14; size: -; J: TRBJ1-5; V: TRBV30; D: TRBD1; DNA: TGTGCCTGGAGAGACAGGGGAGGCGGTCAGCCCCAGCATTTT; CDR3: CAWRDRGGGQPQHF
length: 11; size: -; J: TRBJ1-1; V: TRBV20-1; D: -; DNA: TGCAGTGTATCCAGGTACACTGAAGCTTTCTTT; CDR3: CSVSRYTEAFF
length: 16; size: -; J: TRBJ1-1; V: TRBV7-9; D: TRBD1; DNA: TGTGCCAGCATACCCCGGTGGGACAGGGGAGACACTGAAGCTTTCTTT; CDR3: CASIPRWDRGDTEAFF
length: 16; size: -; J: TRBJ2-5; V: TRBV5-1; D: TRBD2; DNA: TGCGCCAGCAGCTTGGTGCTAGCGGAGTTCCAAGAGACCCAGTACTTC; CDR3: CASSLVLAEFQETQYF
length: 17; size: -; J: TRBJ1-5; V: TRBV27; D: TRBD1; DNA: TGTGCCAGCAGTACCCGGGACAGGGGTATTGTCAATCAGCCCCAGCATTTT; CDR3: CASSTRDRGIVNQPQHF
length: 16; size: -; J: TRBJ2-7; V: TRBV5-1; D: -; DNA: TGCGCCAGCAGTCGAACCGGGACGCCCCAGGAGGGGGAGCAGTACTTC; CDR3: CASSRTGTPQEGEQYF
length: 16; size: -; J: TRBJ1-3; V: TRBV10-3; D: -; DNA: TGTGCCATCAGTATTAGCCAACTACTCTCTGGAAACACCATATATTTT; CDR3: CAISISQLLSGNTIYF
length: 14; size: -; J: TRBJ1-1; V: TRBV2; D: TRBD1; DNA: TGTGCCAGCAGTGTGAGGGGGCGGAACACTGAAGCTTTCTTT; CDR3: CASSVRGRNTEAFF
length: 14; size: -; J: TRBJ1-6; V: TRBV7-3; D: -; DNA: TGTGCCAGCAGCTTGACAGCTGGGGGGTCACCCCTCCACTTT; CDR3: CASSLTAGGSPLHF
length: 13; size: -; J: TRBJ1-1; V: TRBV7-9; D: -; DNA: TGTGCCAGCAGCTTAGCAGGGGTCACTGAAGCTTTCTTT; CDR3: CASSLAGVTEAFF
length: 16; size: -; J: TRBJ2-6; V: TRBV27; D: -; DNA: TGTGCCAGCAGTTCCCCTAAAAAGTCTGGGGCCAACGTCCTGACTTTC; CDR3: CASSSPKKSGANVLTF